This TCR beta chain was found in a study of blood T cell repertoires in COVID-19. Study details: In each case, the material was cDNA or gDNA derived from T cells, B-cell-depleted T cells, or PBMCs.

Assay used: immunoSEQ multiplex PCR; TCRdb lists only in-frame clones, some missing. Among 350,000 to 550,000 clones, roughly nine tenths were seen once, and the ten largest hold under 2%. The CDR3 consists of 14 residues. The V gene end was trimmed by 5 bases and the J gene end by 8 bases; junction bases not matched to a gene: 5. Germline assignment: CDR1 SGHTA and CDR2 FQGNSA. Everyone who took part was about 18 to 89 years old, and they came from about two dozen US areas. Which cohort a participant joined came from the clinical history participants gave. The sample was PBMCs or T cells enriched from blood (not recorded which). The clonotype was recovered from a woman under 30 with acute COVID-19. The chain carries TRBV7-2 and TRBJ2-1, with 11 bases fitting TRBD2. In DNA, the CDR3 is TGTGCCAGCAGCCCGGGACTAGCGGTCGATGAGCAGTTCTTC. Translated, it gives CASSPGLAVDEQFF.